The present T cell receptor beta chain was sequenced within a study of cytomegalovirus exposure and HLA in healthy donors. There are 14 residues in the CDR3. V gave up 5 bases and J gave up 6 bases, with 16 bases separating them. Per germline, CDR1 SGHTA and CDR2 FQGNSA. Vbeta (60) and Jbeta (13) primers were used in the PCR. The data were produced by immunoSEQ multiplex PCR, yet TCRdb's version contains in-frame clones alone and is incomplete. The table includes 85,000 to 100,000 clones, around three quarters detected once. Worth noting for this clone: Its antigen is unknown.

Study-wide points: More clonal expansion characterized HLA-associated TCR beta chains than equally common others in a later analysis.

This TCR came from a male donor in good health and CMV-seropositive. The specimen sequenced was PBMCs. The rearrangement uses TRBV7-2 and TRBJ1-2; D might be TRBD1 (5 bases). The CDR3 is CASSHGGGRHGYTF. CDR3 DNA sequence: TGTGCCAGCAGCCATGGGGGAGGGCGTCATGGCTACACCTTC.